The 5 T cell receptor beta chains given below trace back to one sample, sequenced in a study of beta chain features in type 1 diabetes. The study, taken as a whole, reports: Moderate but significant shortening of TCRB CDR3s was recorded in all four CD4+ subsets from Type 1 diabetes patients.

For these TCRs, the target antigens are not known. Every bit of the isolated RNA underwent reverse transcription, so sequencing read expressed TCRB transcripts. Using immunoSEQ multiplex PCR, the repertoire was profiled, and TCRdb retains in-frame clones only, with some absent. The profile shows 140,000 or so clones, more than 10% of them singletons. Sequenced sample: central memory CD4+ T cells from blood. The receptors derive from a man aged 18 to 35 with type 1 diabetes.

CDR3 sequence (DNA): TGTGCCAGCAGCGACCAGCGAGATACGCAGTATTTT. It codes for CASSDQRDTQYF. The J gene is TRBJ2-3, the V gene TRBV7-3; D ambiguous. The V end lost 5 bases, the J end lost 5 bases, and 8 bases lay between the germline ends. The CDR3 is 12 amino acids. Germline assignment: CDR1 SGHTA and CDR2 FQGTGA.

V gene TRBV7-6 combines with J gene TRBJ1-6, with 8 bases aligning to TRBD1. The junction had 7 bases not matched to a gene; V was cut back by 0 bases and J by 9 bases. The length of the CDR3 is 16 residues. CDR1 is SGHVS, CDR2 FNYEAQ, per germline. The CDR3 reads CASSLAPQGAGSPLHF. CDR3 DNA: TGTGCCAGCAGCTTAGCACCTCAGGGGGCGGGTTCACCCCTCCACTTT.

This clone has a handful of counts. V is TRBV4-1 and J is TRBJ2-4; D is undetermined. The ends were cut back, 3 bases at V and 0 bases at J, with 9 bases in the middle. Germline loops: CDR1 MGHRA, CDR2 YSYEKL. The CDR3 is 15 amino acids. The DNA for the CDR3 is TGCGCCAGCAGCCAGGGCTATACAGCCAAAAACATTCAGTACTTC. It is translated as CASSQGYTAKNIQYF.

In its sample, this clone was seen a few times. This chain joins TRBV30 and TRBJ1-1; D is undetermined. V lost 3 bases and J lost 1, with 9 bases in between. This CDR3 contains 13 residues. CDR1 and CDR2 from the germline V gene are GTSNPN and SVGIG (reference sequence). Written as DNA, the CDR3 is TGTGCCTGGAGGCGGGATTCGAACACTGAAGCTTTCTTT. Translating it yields CAWRRDSNTEAFF.

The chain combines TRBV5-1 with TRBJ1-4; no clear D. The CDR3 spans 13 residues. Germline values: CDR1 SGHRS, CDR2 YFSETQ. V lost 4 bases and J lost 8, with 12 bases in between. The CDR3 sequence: CASSAGEAEKLFF. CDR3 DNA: TGCGCCAGCAGCGCTGGCGAGGCGGAAAAACTGTTTTTT. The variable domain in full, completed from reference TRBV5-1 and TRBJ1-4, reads KAGVTQTPRYLIKTRGQQVTLSCSPISGHRSVSWYQQTPGQGLQFLFEYFSETQRNKGNFPGRFSGRQFSNSRSEMNVSTLELGDSALYLCASSAGEAEKLFFGSGTQLSVL.